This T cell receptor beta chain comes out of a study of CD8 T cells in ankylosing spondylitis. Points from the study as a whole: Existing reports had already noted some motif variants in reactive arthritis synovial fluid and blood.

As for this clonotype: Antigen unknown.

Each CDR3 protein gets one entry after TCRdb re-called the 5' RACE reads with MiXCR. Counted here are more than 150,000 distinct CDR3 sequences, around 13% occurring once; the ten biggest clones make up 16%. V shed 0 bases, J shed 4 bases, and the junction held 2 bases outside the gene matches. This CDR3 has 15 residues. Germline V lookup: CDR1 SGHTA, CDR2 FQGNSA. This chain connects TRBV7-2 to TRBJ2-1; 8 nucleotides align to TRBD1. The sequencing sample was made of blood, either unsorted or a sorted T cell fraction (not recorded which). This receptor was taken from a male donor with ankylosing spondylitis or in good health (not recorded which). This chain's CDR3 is CASSLARGLYNEQFF. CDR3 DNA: TGTGCCAGCAGCTTAGCCAGGGGGCTTTACAATGAGCAGTTCTTC.